This TCR beta chain was found in a study of blood T cells in healthy people across ages. Next came a second PCR, run for about 7 to 12 cycles, which used a sample-barcoded 5' primer along with a J-beta primer mix. Each CDR3 protein is one row after TCRdb ran MiXCR on the 5' RACE reads. Here the sample spans more than 800,000 distinct CDR3 sequences, 25% to 35% being singletons. Germline loops: CDR1 DFQATT, CDR2 SNEGSKA (reference sequence). With 4 bases clipped from V and 8 bases from J, the junction kept 18 bases outside the gene matches. The CDR3 totals 17 residues. The V call is TRBV20-1, the J call TRBJ1-5; 9 nucleotides align to TRBD1. The sequencing input was blood. The source is an elderly woman in good health. CDR3 protein: CSAIPGQGFGSDKPQHF. The CDR3 DNA reads TGCAGTGCTATACCGGGACAGGGATTCGGGTCGGACAAGCCCCAGCATTTT.